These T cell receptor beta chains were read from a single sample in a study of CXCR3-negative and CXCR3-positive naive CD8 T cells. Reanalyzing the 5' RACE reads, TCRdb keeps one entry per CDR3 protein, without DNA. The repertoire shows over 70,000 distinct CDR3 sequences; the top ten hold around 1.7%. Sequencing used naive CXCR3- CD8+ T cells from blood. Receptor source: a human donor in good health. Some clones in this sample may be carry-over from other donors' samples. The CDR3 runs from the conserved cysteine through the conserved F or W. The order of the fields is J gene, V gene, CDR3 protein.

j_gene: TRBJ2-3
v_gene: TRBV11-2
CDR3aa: CASSLGVIDTDTQYF

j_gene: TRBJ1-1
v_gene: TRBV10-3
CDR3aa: CAISERSPDRARDTEAFF

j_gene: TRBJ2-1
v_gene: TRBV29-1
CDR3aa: CSVEGGVSDEQFF

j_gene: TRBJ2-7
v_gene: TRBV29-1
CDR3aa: CSVERQGDDEQYF

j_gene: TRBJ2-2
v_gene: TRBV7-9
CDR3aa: CASSSLAGVRNTGELFF

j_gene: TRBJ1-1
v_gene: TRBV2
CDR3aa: CASSETVGGTEAFF

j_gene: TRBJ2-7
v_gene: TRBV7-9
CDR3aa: CASSPGTADEQYF

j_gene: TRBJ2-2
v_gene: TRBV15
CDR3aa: CATSRDRRNLGTGELFF

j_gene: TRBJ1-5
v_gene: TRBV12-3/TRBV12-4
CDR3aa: CASSDRGGNQPQHF

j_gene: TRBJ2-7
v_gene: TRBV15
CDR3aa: CATSRDRLMSSYEQYF

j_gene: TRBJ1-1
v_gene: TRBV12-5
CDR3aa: CASGLSGGGTEAFF

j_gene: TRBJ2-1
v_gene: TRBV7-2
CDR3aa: CASSLEASGRALNEQFF

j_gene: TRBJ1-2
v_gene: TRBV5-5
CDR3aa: CASSWDRGSYGYTF

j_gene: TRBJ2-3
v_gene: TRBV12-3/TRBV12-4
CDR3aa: CASSLLSSGSTDTQYF